This T cell receptor beta chain was captured by sequencing in a study of blood T cell repertoires in COVID-19 (dated by TCRdb to 2018 to 2020). At the level of the whole study: The collaborator samples originated in the United States, Italy and Spain and spanned the acute and convalescent phases of COVID-19. The material from the prospective study consisted of cDNA or gDNA derived from T cells, B-cell-depleted T cells, or PBMCs. The dataset comprised deeply sampled blood TCRbeta repertoires from subjects exposed to, actively infected with, or recovered from COVID-19. A freely available public database, intended as a resource for researchers studying the immune response to SARS-CoV-2, is where the repertoires were released. Samples were obtained from the ongoing ImmuneRACE study (first 160 participants) and from 1,254 subjects provided by 6 global collaborators. The sample metadata nearly always contained a de-identified subject ID, COVID-19 status, age in years and sex. HLA class I and class II types, where available, came from metadata supplied by the sample provider rather than from assay-based typing. General study outcomes and caveats: Clinical and demographic metadata were provided uncurated, with the amount varying by source and participant.

TCRbeta CDR3 regions were amplified from genomic DNA by means of the immunoSEQ Assay, a bias-controlled multiplex PCR. The study's own analysis went as follows. Within the assay, amplification of reference gene primers was used to estimate how many nucleated cells each sample contained. To quantify the absolute abundance of each unique TCRbeta CDR3 rearrangement, sequence reads were collapsed and filtered. For each sample, productive Simpson clonality was calculated as the square root of Simpson's diversity index over productive rearrangements. TCRdb obtained this table from immuneACCESS and retained in-frame rearrangements with V and J assigned. These tables miss some clones; where compared with another copy, unresolved V genes account for less than half of the shortfall, and the remainder is unexplained. V and J calls and clone size are given by that table; D and trimming were obtained from the DNA. The sample contains 140,000 or so clones, 81% of them found a single time. The ten largest clones take up more than 6.5% of the sample.

This clone appeared once. Its binding antigen is unknown. There are no base qualities to consult, and no much larger clone falls within one base. Whole blood was collected in K2EDTA tubes by collaborating institutions according to the institutions' own protocols. For TCRbeta analysis, collaborators shipped samples as frozen whole blood, isolated PBMCs, or DNA extracted from either of those sample types. Material: peripheral blood. The TCR originated in a human donor in a cohort sampled during active COVID-19.

The CDR3 protein sequence reads: CATSSGVSAEAFF. The sequenced DNA: TGTGCCACCAGCTCGGGGGTTAGCGCTGAAGCTTTCTTT. The chain is assembled from TRBV24-1 and TRBJ1-1; the D gene is perhaps TRBD1, on 5 matching bases. CDR1 and CDR2, looked up from the germline V gene, are KGHDR and SFDVKD. The CDR3, cysteine through phenylalanine, is 13 amino acids long. Only the CDR3 region is kept as DNA, spanning 39 bases read in frame from base 1. V and J are truncated by 7 bases and 6 bases respectively, leaving an intervening sequence of 14 bases.